This TCR beta chain is drawn from a study of blood T cell repertoires in COVID-19. Study-wide background: Italy, Spain and the United States were the sources of the convalescent and acute COVID-19 samples. T cells, B-cell-depleted T cells, or PBMCs supplied cDNA or gDNA.

The germline V gene has CDR1 MNHEY and CDR2 SVGAGI. CDR3 length: 14 residues. Germline trimming cut 2 bases from V and 6 bases from J; bases unmatched to any gene: 4. In the study's own analysis: From reference gene primer amplification, estimates of nucleated cell counts were derived. Libraries were prepared by immunoSEQ multiplex PCR; TCRdb keeps only in-frame clonotypes and omits some of them. The V and J calls and the clone size are those of that table, but D and trimming were determined from the DNA. The sample has 46,000 or so clones, more than 75% seen once. This sequence joins TRBV6-5 and TRBJ1-1; 9 bases fit TRBD1. Sequenced input: peripheral blood. This clonotype originated in a man aged 65-85 years with active COVID-19. CDR3 nucleotide sequence: TGTGCCAGCAGTTACACGGGACAGGGCTCTGAAGCTTTCTTT. This gives the protein CASSYTGQGSEAFF.